This record covers a single T cell receptor (beta chain). The antigen is unknown. The data are from a study of lung T cells in sarcoidosis with Löfgren's syndrome. Points from the study as a whole: TRAV12-1 preferentially paired with TRBV2, with homologous CDR3s. Löfgren's syndrome patients reportedly showed greatest TRAV12-1 and TRBV2 expansion versus controls.

Germline CDR1 reads SGHDT; CDR2 reads YYEEEE. Germline trimming cut 1 base from V and 1 base from J; bases unmatched to any gene: 12. This CDR3 contains 18 residues. TCRdb recomputed calls from the reads with MiXCR, one row per CDR3 protein. The table includes some 19,000 distinct CDR3 sequences, around 23% detected once. The clonotype originates from a human donor with sarcoidosis (Löfgren's syndrome or another form), or a control subject (not recorded which). Specimen: CD4+ T cells from bronchoalveolar lavage. V and J are TRBV5-6 and TRBJ1-1; 8 nucleotides match TRBD1. The CDR3 loop reads CASSLSGLKTGANTEAFF. The CDR3 region has the DNA TGTGCCAGCAGCTTGTCTGGCCTCAAGACAGGGGCGAACACTGAAGCTTTCTTT.